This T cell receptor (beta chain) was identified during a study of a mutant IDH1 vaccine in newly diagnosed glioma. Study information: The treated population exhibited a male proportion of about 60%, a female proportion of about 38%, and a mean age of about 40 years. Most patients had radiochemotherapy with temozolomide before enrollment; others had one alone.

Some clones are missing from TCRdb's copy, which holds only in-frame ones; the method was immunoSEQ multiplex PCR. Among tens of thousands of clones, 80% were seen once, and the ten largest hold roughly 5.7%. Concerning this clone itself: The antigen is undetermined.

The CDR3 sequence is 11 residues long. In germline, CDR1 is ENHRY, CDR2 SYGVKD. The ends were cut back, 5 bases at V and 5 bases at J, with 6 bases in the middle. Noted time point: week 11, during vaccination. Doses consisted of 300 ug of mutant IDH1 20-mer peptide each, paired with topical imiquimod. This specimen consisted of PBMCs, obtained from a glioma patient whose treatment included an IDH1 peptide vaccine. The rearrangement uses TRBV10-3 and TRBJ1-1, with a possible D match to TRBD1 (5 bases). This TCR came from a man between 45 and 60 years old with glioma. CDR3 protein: CAISPGTEAFF. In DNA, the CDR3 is TGTGCCATCAGTCCAGGGACTGAAGCTTTCTTT.